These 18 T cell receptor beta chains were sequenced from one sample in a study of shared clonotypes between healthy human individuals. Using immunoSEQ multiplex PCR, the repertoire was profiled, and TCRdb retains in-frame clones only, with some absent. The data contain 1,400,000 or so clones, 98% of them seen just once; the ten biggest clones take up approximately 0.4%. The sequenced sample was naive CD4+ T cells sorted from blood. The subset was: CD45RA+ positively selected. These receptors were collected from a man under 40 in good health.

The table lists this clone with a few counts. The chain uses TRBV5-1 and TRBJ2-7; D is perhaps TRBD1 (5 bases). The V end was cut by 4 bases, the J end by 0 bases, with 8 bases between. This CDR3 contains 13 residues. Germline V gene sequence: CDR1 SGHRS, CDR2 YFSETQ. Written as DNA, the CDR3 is TGCGCCAGCAGCGAGGACAACTCCTACGAGCAGTACTTC. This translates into CASSEDNSYEQYF.

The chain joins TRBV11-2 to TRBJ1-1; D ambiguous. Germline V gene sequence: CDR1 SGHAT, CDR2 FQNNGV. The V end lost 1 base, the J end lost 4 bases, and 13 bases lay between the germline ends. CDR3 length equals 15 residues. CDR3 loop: CASSLARSPGTEAFF. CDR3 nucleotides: TGTGCCAGCAGCTTAGCCCGGTCCCCGGGCACTGAAGCTTTCTTT.

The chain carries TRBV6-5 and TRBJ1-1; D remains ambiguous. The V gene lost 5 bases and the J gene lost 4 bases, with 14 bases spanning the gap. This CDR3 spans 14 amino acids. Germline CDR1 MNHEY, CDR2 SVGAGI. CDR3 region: CASSRYGVITEAFF. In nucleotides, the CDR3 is TGTGCCAGCAGTCGCTATGGGGTTATCACTGAAGCTTTCTTT.

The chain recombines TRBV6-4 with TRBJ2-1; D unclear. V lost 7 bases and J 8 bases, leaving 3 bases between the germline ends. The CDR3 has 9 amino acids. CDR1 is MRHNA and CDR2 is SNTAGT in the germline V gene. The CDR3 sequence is CASIDEQFF. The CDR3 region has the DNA TGTGCCAGCATCGATGAGCAGTTCTTC.

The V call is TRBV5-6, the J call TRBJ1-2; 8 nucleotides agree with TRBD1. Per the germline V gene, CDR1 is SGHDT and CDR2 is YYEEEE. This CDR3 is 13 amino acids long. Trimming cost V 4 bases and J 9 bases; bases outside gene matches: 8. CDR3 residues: CASSTRTGRSYTF. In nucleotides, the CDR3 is TGTGCCAGCAGCACGCGGACAGGGCGTAGCTACACCTTC.

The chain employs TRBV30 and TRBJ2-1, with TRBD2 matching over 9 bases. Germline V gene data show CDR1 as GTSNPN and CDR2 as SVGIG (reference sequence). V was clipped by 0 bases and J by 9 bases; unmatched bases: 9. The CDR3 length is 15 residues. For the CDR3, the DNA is TGTGCCTGGAGTGTACTCCTAGCGGGGCCGGGTGAGCAGTTCTTC. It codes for CAWSVLLAGPGEQFF. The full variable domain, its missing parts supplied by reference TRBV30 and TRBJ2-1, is SQTIHQWPATLVQPVGSPLSLECTVEGTSNPNLYWYRQAAGRGLQLLFYSVGIGQISSEVPQNLSASRPQDRQFILSSKKLLLSDSGFYLCAWSVLLAGPGEQFFGPGTRLTVL.

This CDR3 is CASSFSGKSRYEQYF. DNA of the CDR3: TGTGCCAGCAGCTTTAGCGGGAAGTCAAGGTACGAGCAGTACTTC. This rearrangement joins TRBV11-2 to TRBJ2-7, with TRBD2 matching over 8 bases. The J segment lost 4 bases and the V segment lost 3 bases, leaving 8 bases of the junction unmatched. The CDR3 totals 15 residues. Germline V lookup: CDR1 SGHAT, CDR2 FQNNGV.

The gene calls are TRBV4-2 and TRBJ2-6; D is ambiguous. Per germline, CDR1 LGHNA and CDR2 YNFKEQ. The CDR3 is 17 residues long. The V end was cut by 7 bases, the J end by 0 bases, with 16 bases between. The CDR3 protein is CASTSTVSSSGANVLTF. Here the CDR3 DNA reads TGTGCCAGCACCTCAACAGTTTCGTCCTCTGGGGCCAACGTCCTGACTTTC.

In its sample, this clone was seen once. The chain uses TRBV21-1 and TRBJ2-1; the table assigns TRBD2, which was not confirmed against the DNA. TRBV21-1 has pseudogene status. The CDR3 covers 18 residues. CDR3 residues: CASSKVSVQRDSNNEQFF. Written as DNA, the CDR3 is TGTGCCAGCAGCAAAGTTTCGGTACAGCGGGACTCTAATAATGAGCAGTTCTTC.

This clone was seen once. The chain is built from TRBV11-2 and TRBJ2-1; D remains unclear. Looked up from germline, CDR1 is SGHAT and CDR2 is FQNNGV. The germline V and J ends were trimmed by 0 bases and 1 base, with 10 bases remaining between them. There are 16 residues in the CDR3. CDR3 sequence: CASSLENFLSYNEQFF. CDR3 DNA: TGTGCCAGCAGCTTAGAAAACTTTCTTTCCTACAATGAGCAGTTCTTC.

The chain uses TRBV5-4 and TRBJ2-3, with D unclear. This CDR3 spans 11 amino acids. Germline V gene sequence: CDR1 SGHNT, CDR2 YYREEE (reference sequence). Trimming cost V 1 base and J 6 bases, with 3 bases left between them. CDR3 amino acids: CASSLMDTQYF. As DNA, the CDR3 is TGTGCCAGCAGCTTGATGGATACGCAGTATTTT.

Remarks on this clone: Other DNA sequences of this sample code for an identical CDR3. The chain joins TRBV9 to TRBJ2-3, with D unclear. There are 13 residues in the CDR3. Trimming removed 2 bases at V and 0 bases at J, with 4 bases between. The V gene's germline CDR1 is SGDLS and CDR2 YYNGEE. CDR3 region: CASSVASTDTQYF. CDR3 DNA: TGTGCCAGCAGCGTTGCTAGCACAGATACGCAGTATTTT.

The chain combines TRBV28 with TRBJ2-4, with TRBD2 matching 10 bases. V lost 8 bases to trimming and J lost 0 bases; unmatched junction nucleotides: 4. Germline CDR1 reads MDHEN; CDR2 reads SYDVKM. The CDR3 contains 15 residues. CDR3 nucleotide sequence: TGTGCCAGCGGACTAGCGGCACTAGCCAAAAACATTCAGTACTTC. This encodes CASGLAALAKNIQYF.

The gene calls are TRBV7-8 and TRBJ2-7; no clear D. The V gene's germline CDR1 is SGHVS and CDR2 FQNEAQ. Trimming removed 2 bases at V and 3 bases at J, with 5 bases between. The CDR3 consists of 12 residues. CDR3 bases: TGTGCCAGCAGCTTAACATACTACGAGCAGTACTTC. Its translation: CASSLTYYEQYF. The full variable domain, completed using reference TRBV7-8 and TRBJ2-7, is GAGVSQSPRYKVAKRGQDVALRCDPISGHVSLFWYQQALGQGPEFLTYFQNEAQLDKSGLPSDRFFAERPEGSVSTLKIQRTQQEDSAVYLCASSLTYYEQYFGPGTRLTVT.

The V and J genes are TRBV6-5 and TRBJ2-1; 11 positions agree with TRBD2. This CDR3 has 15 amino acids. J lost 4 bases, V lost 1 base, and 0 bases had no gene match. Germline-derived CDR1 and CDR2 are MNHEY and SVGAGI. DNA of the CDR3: TGTGCCAGCAGTTACTGGACTAGCGGGTACAATGAGCAGTTCTTC. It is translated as CASSYWTSGYNEQFF.

CDR3 region: CASSSVAQGGLGQYF. CDR3 nucleotides: TGTGCCAGCAGTTCAGTGGCGCAGGGAGGGCTTGGGCAGTACTTC. The rearrangement uses TRBV27 and TRBJ2-7; 7 bases match TRBD2. This CDR3 contains 15 residues. The germline V gene encodes CDR1 MNHEY and CDR2 SMNVEV (reference sequence). Germline trimming cut 4 bases from V and 9 bases from J; bases unmatched to any gene: 15.

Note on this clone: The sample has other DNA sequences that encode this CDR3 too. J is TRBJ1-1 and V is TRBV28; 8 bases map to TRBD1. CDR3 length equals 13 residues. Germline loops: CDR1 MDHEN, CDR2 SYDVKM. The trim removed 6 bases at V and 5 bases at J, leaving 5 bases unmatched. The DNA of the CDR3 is TGTGCCAGCAGGGGACAGGTGGGGACTGAAGCTTTCTTT. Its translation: CASRGQVGTEAFF.

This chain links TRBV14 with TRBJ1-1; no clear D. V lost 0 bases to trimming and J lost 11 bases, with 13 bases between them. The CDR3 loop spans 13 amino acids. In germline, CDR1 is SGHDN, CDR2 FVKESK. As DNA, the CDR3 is TGTGCCAGCAGCCAAGATCTGTCCGGCTCGGCTTTCTTT. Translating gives CASSQDLSGSAFF.